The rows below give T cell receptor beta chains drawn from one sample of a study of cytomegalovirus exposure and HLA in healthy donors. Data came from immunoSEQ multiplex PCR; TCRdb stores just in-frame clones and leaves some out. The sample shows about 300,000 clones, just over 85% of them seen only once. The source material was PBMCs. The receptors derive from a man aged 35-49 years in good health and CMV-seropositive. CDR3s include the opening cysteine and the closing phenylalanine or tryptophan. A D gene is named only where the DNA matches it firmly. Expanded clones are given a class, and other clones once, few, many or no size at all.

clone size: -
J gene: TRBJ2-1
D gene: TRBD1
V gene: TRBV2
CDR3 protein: CASSLGQELDEQFF
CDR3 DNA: TGTGCCAGCAGTCTAGGACAGGAATTGGATGAGCAGTTCTTC

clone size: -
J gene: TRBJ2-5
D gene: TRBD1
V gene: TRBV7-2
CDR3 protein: CASSIRGPRETQYF
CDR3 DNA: TGTGCCAGCAGCATCAGGGGGCCGAGGGAGACCCAGTACTTC

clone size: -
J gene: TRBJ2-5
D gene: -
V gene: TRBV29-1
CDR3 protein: CSVVKRETPREQYF
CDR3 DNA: TGCAGCGTTGTTAAGAGGGAGACACCGAGGGAGCAGTACTTC

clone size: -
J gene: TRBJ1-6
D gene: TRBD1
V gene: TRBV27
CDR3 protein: CASSWDGQGNSPLHF
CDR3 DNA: TGTGCCAGCAGTTGGGACGGACAGGGTAATTCACCCCTCCACTTT

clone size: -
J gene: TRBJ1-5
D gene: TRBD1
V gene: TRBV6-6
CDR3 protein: CASSYGGQGQPQHF
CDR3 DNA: TGTGCCAGCAGTTACGGGGGACAGGGCCAGCCCCAGCATTTT

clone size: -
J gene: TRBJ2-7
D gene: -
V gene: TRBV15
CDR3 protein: CATSRDQGYEQYF
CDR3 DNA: TGTGCCACCAGCAGAGATCAGGGTTACGAGCAGTACTTC

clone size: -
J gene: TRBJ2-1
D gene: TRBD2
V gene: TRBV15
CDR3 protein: CATSRDPLAGVYNEQFF
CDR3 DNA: TGTGCCACCAGCAGAGACCCCCTAGCGGGCGTTTACAATGAGCAGTTCTTC

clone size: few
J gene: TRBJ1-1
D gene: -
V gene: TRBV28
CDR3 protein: CASIPLGRILQANTEAFF
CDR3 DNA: TGTGCCAGCATACCACTCGGCAGGATTCTTCAGGCGAACACTGAAGCTTTCTTT

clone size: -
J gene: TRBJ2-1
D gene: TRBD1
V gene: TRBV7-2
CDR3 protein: CASSRTGAYNEQFF
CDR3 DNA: TGTGCCAGCAGCCGGACAGGGGCTTACAATGAGCAGTTCTTC

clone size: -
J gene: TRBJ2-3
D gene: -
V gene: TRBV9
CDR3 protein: CASSVGSRGTDTQYF
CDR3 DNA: TGTGCCAGCAGCGTAGGGAGCCGGGGCACAGATACGCAGTATTTT

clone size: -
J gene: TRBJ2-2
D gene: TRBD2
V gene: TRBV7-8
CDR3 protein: CASSLVALAGGPGTGELFF
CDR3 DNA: TGTGCCAGCAGCTTAGTAGCACTAGCGGGAGGGCCTGGAACCGGGGAGCTGTTTTTT

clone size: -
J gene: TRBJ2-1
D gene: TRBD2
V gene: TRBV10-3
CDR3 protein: CAISRASGVRNEQFF
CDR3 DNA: TGTGCCATCAGCCGGGCTAGCGGGGTGCGGAATGAGCAGTTCTTC

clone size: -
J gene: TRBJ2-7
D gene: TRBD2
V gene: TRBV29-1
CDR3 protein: CSGIRGLSGRLGICEQYF
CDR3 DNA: TGCAGCGGCATCCGCGGCCTTAGCGGGAGGTTGGGAATTTGTGAGCAGTACTTC

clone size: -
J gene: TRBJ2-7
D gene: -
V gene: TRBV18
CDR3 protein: CASSPPEAQPGEQYF
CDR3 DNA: TGTGCCAGCTCACCTCCGGAGGCCCAACCGGGAGAGCAGTACTTC

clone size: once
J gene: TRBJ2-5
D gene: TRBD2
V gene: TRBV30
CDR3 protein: CAWSPSGREETQYF
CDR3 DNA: TGTGCCTGGAGCCCCAGCGGGAGGGAAGAGACCCAGTACTTC

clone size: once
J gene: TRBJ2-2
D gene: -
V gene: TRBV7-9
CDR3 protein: CASSFSGSTGELFF
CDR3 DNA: TGTGCCAGCAGCTTTTCGGGGAGCACCGGGGAGCTGTTTTTT

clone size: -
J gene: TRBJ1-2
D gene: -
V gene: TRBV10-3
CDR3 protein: CAISESIVTEDGYTF
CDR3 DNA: TGTGCCATCAGTGAGTCGATTGTGACAGAGGATGGCTACACCTTC

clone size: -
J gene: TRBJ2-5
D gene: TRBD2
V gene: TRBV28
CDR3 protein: CASRPTSAQETQYF
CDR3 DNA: TGTGCCAGCAGGCCGACTAGCGCGCAAGAGACCCAGTACTTC

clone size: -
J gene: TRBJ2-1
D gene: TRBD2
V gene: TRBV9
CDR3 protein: CASSASGSLYNEQFF
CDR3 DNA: TGTGCCAGCAGCGCTAGCGGGAGCCTCTACAATGAGCAGTTCTTC

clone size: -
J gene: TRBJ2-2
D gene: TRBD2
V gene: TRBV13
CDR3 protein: CASSPGLADTGELFF
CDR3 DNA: TGTGCCAGCAGCCCGGGACTAGCGGACACCGGGGAGCTGTTTTTT

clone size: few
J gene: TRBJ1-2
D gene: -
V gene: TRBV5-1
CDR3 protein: CASSLGGYGYTF
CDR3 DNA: TGCGCCAGCAGCTTGGGCGGGTATGGCTACACCTTC

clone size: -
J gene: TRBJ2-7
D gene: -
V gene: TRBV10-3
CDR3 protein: CAINGRGSSYEQYF
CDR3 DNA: TGTGCCATCAACGGACGGGGGAGCTCCTACGAGCAGTACTTC

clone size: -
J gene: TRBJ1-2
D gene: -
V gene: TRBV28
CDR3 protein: CASSSSLSGYGYTF
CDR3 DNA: TGTGCCAGCAGTTCTTCCTTATCAGGATATGGCTACACCTTC

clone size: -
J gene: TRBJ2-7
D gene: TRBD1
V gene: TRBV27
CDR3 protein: CASSLTGGGYEQYF
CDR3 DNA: TGTGCCAGCAGTCTGACAGGGGGAGGCTACGAGCAGTACTTC

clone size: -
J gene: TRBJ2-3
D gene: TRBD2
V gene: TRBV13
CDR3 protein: CASSSLGLAGGRGDTQYF
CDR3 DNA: TGTGCCAGCAGCTCCCTGGGACTAGCGGGAGGGCGGGGAGATACGCAGTATTTT

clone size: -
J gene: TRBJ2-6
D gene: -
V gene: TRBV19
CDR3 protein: CASSSPAEVGIFGANVLTF
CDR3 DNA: TGTGCCAGTAGTAGCCCTGCCGAGGTCGGGATCTTTGGGGCCAACGTCCTGACTTTC

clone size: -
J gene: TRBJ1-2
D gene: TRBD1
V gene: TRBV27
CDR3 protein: CASSLRTGGSYYGYTF
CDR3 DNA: TGTGCCAGCAGTTTACGGACAGGGGGAAGCTACTATGGCTACACCTTC

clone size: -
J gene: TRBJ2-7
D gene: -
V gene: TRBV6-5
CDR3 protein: CATKTSYEQYF
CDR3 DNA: TGTGCCACCAAAACTTCCTACGAGCAGTACTTC

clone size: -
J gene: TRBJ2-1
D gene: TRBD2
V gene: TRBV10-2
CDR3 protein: CASTSSGRSDEQFF
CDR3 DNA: TGCGCCAGCACCTCTAGCGGGAGGAGCGATGAGCAGTTCTTC

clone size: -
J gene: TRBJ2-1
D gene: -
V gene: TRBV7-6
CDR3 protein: CASSTPGLGFYNEQFF
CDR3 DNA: TGTGCCAGCAGCACCCCGGGACTCGGGTTTTACAATGAGCAGTTCTTC

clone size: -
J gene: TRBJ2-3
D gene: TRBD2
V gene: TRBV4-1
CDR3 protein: CASSQRLAGGDTQYF
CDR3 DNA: TGCGCCAGCAGCCAACGCCTAGCGGGGGGAGATACGCAGTATTTT

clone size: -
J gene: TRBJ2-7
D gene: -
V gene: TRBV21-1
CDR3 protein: CASSKDRGLHEQYF
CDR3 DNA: TGTGCCAGCAGCAAGGACAGGGGGCTCCACGAGCAGTACTTC

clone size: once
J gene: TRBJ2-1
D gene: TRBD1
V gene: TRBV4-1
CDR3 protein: CASSQGDRGHYNEQFF
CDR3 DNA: TGCGCCAGCAGCCAGGGAGACAGGGGCCACTACAATGAGCAGTTCTTC

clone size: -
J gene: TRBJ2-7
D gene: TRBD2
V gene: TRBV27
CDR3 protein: CASSLSLAGVYEQYF
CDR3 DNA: TGTGCCAGCAGTTTATCACTAGCGGGAGTCTACGAGCAGTACTTC

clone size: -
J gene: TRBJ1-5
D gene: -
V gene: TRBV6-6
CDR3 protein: CASSYLSNQPQHF
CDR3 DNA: TGTGCCAGCAGCTACCTAAGCAATCAGCCCCAGCATTTT

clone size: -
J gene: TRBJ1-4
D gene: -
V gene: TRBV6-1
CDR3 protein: CASTLRGGVNEKLFF
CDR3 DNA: TGTGCCAGCACCCTAAGGGGTGGCGTAAATGAAAAACTGTTTTTT

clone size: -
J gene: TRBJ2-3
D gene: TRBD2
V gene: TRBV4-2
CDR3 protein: CASSQDRTSGSGVPTDTQYF
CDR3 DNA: TGTGCCAGCAGCCAAGATAGGACTAGCGGGAGCGGGGTCCCCACAGATACGCAGTATTTT

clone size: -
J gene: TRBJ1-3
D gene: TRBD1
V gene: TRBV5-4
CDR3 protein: CASSPRGPGNTIYF
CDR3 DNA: TGTGCCAGCAGCCCCAGGGGGCCAGGAAACACCATATATTTT

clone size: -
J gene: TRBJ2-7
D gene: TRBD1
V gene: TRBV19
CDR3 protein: CASSIWTGDHEQYF
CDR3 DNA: TGTGCCAGTAGTATTTGGACAGGGGACCACGAGCAGTACTTC

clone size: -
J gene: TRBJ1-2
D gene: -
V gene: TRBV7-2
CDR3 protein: CASSLARRQTYGYTF
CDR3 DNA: TGTGCTAGCAGCTTAGCCCGCCGACAGACCTATGGCTACACCTTC

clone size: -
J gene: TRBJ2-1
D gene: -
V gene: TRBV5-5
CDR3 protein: CASSLGSAGFYNEQFF
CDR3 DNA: TGTGCCAGCAGCTTGGGCTCCGCGGGGTTTTACAATGAGCAGTTCTTC

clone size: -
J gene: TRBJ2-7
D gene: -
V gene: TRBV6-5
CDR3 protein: CASSYSQGHEQYF
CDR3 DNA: TGTGCCAGCAGTTACTCCCAGGGGCACGAGCAGTACTTC

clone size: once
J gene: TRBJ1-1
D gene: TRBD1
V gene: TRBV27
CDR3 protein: CASSFTGAEAFF
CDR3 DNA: TGTGCCAGCAGTTTTACAGGGGCAGAAGCTTTCTTT

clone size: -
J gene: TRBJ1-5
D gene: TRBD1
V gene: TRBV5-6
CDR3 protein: CASSSGTGGNQPQHF
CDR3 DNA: TGTGCCAGCAGCTCCGGGACAGGGGGAAATCAGCCCCAGCATTTT

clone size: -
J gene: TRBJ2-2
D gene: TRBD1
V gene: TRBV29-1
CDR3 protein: CSVEEQGAEDGELFF
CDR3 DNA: TGCAGCGTTGAAGAACAGGGGGCCGAAGACGGGGAGCTGTTTTTT

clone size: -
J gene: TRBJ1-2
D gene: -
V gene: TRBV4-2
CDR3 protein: CASSPRGVGYGYTF
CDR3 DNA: TGTGCCAGCAGCCCACGAGGTGTCGGCTATGGCTACACCTTC

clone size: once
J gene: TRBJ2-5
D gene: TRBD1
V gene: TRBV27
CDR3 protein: CASSPSGTEETQYF
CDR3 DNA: TGTGCCAGCAGTCCTTCCGGGACAGAAGAGACCCAGTACTTC

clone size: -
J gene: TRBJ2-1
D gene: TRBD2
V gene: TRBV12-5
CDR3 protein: CASGLGSGSMNEQFF
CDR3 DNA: TGTGCTAGTGGTTTGGGTAGCGGGAGTATGAATGAGCAGTTCTTC

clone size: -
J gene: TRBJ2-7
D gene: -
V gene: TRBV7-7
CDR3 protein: CASSLGLGAGEQYF
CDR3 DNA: TGTGCTAGCAGTTTGGGGCTGGGGGCAGGGGAGCAGTACTTC

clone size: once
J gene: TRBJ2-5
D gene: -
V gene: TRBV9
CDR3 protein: CASSTGGGQETQYF
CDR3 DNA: TGTGCCAGCAGCACCGGAGGAGGTCAAGAGACCCAGTACTTC

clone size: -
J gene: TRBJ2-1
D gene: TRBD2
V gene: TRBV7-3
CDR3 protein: CASSLQGTSGYNEQFF
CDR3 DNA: TGTGCCAGCAGCTTACAGGGGACTAGCGGATACAATGAGCAGTTCTTC

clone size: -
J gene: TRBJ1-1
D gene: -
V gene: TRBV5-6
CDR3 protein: CASSPGTMNTEAFF
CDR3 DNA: TGTGCCAGCAGCCCTGGCACGATGAACACTGAAGCTTTCTTT

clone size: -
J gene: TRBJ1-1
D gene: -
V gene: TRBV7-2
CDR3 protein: CASTPRLGEGGTEAFF
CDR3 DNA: TGTGCCAGCACCCCTCGCCTGGGAGAGGGCGGCACTGAAGCTTTCTTT